This entry concerns a single T cell receptor beta chain. Its antigen is currently unknown. This sample stems from a study of OX40 agonist ivuxolimab in advanced cancers. Study-wide background: The dose-escalation group included hepatocellular carcinoma, melanoma, renal cell carcinoma and head and neck cancer.

Findings and limits, study-wide: Researchers did not determine the expanded peripheral T cells' antigen specificity. Both blood CD4+ and CD8+ T cells showed clonal growth by week 6 at 0.1 to 3.0 mg/kg. In CD8+ T cells, expanded clones were on average more numerous than in CD4+.

Profiling relied on immunoSEQ multiplex PCR, and the TCRdb table lists in-frame clones only, not all of them. Seen here are 20,000 to 30,000 clones, roughly 90% observed once, and the top ten hold around 49%. V was pared by 1 base and J by 2 bases, with 11 bases between. The CDR3 runs 15 residues. Germline V gene lookup returns CDR1 SGHTA and CDR2 FQGTGA. The clonotype comes from an adult with an advanced solid tumor such as melanoma, head and neck, liver or kidney cancer. The sequencing used CD4+ or CD8+ T cells sorted from blood, collected in a trial of the OX40 agonist ivuxolimab. V and J are TRBV7-3 and TRBJ2-5; tentatively, D is TRBD2 (5 bases). The CDR3 region is CASSLSGSMQETQYF. DNA of the CDR3: TGTGCCAGCAGCTTAAGCGGGTCAATGCAAGAGACCCAGTACTTC.